This T cell receptor (beta chain) was sequenced for a study of cytotoxic CD8 clonotypes in ibrutinib-treated CLL. There are a few counts of this clone. Its antigen remains unidentified. Using immunoSEQ multiplex PCR, the repertoire was profiled, and TCRdb retains in-frame clones only, with some absent. In the table there are approximately 300,000 clones, 70% to 80% of which are singletons. Germline loops: CDR1 SGHAT, CDR2 FQNNGV. The CDR3 is 13 residues long. V was cut by 1 base and J by 1 base, with 4 bases left in between. Findings and limits, study-wide: There were few public clonotypes, and on treatment they contracted or stayed stable. Clonality increased at ibrutinib response, then returned toward baseline at progression.

The TCR sequence derives from a human donor with chronic lymphocytic leukemia. Sequencing was performed on PBMCs, taken before ibrutinib treatment. This chain connects TRBV11-2 to TRBJ2-5; no firm D call. CDR3 region: CASSLGGQETQYF. CDR3 in DNA: TGTGCCAGCAGCTTAGGGGGCCAAGAGACCCAGTACTTC.